This T cell receptor beta chain stems from a study of blood T cell repertoires in COVID-19. Germline V gene lookup returns CDR1 DFQATT and CDR2 SNEGSKA (reference sequence). The CDR3 has 14 residues. V lost 4 bases and J lost 1, with 13 bases in between. Repertoires were generated with immunoSEQ multiplex PCR, while TCRdb's copy carries only in-frame clones and drops some. The table records hundreds of thousands of clones, roughly 90% of them present only once. Material for sequencing was peripheral blood. The clonotype comes from a woman aged 25 to 45 with COVID-19, enrolled during active disease. This chain joins TRBV20-1 and TRBJ2-5; TRBD2 is a possible D gene (6 bases). The CDR3 nucleotides read TGCAGTGCTACTGACTCGGGGGTCCAAGAGACCCAGTACTTC. Residues: CSATDSGVQETQYF.